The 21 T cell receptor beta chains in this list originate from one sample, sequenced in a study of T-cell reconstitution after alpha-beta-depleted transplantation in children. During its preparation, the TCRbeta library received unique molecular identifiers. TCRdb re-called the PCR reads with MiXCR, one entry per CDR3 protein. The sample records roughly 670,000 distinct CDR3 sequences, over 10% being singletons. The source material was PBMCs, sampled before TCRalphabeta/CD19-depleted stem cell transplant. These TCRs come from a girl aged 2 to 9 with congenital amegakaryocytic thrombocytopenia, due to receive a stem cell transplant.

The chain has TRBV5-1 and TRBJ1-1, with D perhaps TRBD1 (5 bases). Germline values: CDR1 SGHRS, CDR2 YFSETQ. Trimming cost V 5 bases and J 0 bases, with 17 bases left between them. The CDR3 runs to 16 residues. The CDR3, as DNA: TGCGCCAGCAGATTTCAACCGGGACGGATGAACACTGAAGCTTTCTTT. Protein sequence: CASRFQPGRMNTEAFF.

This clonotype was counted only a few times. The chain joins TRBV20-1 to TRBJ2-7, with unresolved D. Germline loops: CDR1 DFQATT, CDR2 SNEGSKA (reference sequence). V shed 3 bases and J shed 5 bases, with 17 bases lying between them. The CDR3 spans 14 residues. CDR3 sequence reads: CSASRTSIEDEQYF. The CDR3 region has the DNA TGCAGTGCTAGCCGGACCAGCATCGAGGACGAGCAGTACTTC.

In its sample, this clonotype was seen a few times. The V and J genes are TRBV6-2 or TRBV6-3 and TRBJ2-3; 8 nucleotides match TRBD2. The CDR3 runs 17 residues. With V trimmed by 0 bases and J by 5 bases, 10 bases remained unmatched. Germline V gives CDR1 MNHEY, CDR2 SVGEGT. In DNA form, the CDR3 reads TGTGCCAGCAGTTACTCCACCATAGCGGGAATCAAAGATACGCAGTATTTT. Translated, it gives CASSYSTIAGIKDTQYF.

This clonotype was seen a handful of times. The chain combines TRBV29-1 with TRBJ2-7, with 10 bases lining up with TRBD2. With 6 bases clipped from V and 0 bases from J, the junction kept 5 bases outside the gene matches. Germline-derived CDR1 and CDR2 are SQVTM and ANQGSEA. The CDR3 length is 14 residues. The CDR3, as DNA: TGCAGCGTGGCACCTAGCGGGGGCTCCTACGAGCAGTACTTC. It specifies CSVAPSGGSYEQYF.

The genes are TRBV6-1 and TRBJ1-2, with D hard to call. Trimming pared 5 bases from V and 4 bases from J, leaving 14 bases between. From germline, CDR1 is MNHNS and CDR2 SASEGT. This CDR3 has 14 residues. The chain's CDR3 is CASSQTTTLYGYTF. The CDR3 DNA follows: TGTGCCAGCAGTCAGACGACAACCCTCTATGGCTACACCTTC.

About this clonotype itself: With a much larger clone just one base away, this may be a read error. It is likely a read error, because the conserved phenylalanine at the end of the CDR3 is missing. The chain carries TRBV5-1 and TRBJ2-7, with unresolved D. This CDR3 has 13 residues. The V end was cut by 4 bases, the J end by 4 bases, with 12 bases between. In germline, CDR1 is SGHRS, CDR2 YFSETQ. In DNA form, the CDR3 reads TGCGCCAGCAGCCTCCCGGACCTATACGAGCAGTACTCC. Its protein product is CASSLPDLYEQYS.

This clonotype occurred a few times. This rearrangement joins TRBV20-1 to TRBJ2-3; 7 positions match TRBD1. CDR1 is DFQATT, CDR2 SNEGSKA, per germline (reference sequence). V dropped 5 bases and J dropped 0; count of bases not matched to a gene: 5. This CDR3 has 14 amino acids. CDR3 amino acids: CSAPTGASTDTQYF. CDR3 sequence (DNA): TGCAGTGCTCCCACAGGGGCTAGCACAGATACGCAGTATTTT.

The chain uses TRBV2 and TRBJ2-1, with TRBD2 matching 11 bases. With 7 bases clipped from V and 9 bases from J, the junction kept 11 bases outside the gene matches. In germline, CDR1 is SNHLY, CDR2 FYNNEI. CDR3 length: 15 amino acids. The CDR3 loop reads CASIGTKLAGVEQFF. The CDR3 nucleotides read TGTGCCAGCATTGGTACGAAACTAGCGGGAGTTGAGCAGTTCTTC.

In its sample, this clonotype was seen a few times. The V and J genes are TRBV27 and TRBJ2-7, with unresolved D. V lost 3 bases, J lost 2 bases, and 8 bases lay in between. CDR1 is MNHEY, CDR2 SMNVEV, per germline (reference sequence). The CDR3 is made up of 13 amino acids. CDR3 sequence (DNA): TGTGCCAGCAGTTTCAGCAAGACCTACGAGCAGTACTTC. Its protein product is CASSFSKTYEQYF.

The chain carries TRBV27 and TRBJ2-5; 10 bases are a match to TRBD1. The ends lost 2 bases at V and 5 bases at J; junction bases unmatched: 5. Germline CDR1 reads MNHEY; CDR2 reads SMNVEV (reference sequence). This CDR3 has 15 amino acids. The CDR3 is CASSLPGQGVETQYF. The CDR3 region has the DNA TGTGCCAGCAGTTTACCAGGACAGGGGGTTGAGACCCAGTACTTC.

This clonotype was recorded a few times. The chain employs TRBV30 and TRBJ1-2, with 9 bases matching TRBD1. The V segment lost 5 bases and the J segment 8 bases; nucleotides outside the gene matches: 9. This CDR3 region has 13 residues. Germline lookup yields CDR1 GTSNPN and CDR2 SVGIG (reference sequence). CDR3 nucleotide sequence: TGTGCCTGGGACAAAGGGACAGGGAACGGCTACACCTTC. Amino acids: CAWDKGTGNGYTF. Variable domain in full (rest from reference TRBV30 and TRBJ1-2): SQTIHQWPATLVQPVGSPLSLECTVEGTSNPNLYWYRQAAGRGLQLLFYSVGIGQISSEVPQNLSASRPQDRQFILSSKKLLLSDSGFYLCAWDKGTGNGYTFGSGTRLTVV.

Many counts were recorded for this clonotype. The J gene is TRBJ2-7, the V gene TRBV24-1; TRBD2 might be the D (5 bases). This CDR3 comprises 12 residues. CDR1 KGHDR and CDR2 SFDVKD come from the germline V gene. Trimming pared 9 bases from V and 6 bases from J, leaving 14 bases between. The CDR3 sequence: CATGSDHGEQYF. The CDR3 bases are TGTGCCACCGGTAGCGACCACGGCGAGCAGTACTTC.

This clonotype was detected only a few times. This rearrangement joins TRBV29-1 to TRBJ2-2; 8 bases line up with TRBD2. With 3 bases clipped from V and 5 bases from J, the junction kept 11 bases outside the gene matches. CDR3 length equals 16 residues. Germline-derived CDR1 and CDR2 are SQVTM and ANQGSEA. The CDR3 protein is CSVELTGRARTGELFF. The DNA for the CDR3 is TGCAGCGTTGAGTTAACCGGGAGGGCCCGAACCGGGGAGCTGTTTTTT.

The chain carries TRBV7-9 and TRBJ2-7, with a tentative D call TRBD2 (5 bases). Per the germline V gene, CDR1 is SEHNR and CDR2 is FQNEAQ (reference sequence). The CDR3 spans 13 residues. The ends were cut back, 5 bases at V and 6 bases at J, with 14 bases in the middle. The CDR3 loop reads CASSPTRYSEQYF. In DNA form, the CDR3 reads TGTGCCAGCAGCCCAACTAGATACAGCGAGCAGTACTTC.

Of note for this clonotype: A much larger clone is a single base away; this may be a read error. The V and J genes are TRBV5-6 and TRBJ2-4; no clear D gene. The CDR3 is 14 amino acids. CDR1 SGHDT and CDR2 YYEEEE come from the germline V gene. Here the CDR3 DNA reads TGTGCCAGCAGACTTAGGGTAGGGAAAATCATTCAGTACTTC. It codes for CASRLRVGKIIQYF. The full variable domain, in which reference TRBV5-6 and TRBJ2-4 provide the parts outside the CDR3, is DAGVTQSPTHLIKTRGQQVTLRCSPKSGHDTVSWYQQALGQGPQFIFQYYEEEERQRGNFPDRFSGHQFPNYSSELNVNALLLGDSALYLCASRLRVGKIIQYFGAGTRLSVL.

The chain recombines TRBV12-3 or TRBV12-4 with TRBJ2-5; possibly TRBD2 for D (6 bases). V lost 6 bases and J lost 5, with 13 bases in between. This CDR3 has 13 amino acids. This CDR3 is CASRLTSGETQYF. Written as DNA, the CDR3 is TGTGCCAGCAGGTTGACTAGTGGCGAGACCCAGTACTTC.

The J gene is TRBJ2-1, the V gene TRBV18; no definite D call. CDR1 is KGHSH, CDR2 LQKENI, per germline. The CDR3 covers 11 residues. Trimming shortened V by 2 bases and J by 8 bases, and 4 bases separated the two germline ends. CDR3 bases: TGTGCCAGCTCACCAAACTATGAGCAGTTCTTC. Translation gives CASSPNYEQFF.

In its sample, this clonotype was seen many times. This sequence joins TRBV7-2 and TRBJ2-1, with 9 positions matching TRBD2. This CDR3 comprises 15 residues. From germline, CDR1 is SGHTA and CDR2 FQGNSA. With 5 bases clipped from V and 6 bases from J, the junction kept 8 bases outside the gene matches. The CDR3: CASSRSGRGSNEQFF. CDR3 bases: TGTGCCAGCAGCCGTAGCGGGAGAGGGAGCAATGAGCAGTTCTTC.

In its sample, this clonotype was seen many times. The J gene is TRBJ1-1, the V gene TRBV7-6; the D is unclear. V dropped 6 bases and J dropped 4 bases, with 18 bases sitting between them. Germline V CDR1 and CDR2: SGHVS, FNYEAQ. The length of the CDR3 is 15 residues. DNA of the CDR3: TGTGCCAGCAGTTTTTCAACTTCCCAGACCACTGAAGCTTTCTTT. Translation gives CASSFSTSQTTEAFF.

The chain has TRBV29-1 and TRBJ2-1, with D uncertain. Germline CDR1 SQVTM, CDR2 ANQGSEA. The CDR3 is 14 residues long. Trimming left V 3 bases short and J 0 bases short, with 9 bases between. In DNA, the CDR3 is TGCAGCGTTGATATAGTAACCTCCTACAATGAGCAGTTCTTC. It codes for CSVDIVTSYNEQFF.

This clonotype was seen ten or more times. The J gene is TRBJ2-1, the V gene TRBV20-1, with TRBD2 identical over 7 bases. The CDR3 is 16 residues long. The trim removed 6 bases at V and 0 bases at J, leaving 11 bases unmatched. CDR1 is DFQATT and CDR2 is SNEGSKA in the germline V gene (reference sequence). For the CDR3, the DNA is TGCAGTGCGAGGGCGGGAGTGGCGAGCTCCTACAATGAGCAGTTCTTC. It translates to CSARAGVASSYNEQFF.